The rows below give T cell receptor beta chains drawn from one sample of a study of identifying expanded T cells in peripheral blood. The data were produced by immunoSEQ multiplex PCR, yet TCRdb's version contains in-frame clones alone and is incomplete. The data contain about 110,000 clones, about 85% of them singletons. The sequencing sample was made of blood. These receptor sequences come from a person aged 18 to 75 in good health. The CDR3 runs from the conserved cysteine through the conserved F or W. Size values are once, few and many counts, or a class for expanded clones, and some rows have none.

v_gene: TRBV15; j_gene: TRBJ1-4; abundance: once; CDR3aa: CATSRIDRSTGGLFF
v_gene: TRBV11-2; j_gene: TRBJ1-1; abundance: NA; CDR3aa: CASSISGAFAAFF
v_gene: TRBV27; j_gene: TRBJ1-5; abundance: few; CDR3aa: CASSLLGEPQHF
v_gene: TRBV7-9; j_gene: TRBJ1-1; abundance: NA; CDR3aa: CASRFGRTEAFF
v_gene: TRBV7-3; j_gene: TRBJ2-1; abundance: once; CDR3aa: CASSSQGANEQFF
v_gene: TRBV19; j_gene: TRBJ1-2; abundance: NA; CDR3aa: CASSGTGNYGYTF
v_gene: TRBV28; j_gene: TRBJ1-5; abundance: NA; CDR3aa: CASSLVDNQPQHF
v_gene: TRBV4-3; j_gene: TRBJ2-7; abundance: NA; CDR3aa: CASSQDRSYEQYF
v_gene: TRBV5-1; j_gene: TRBJ2-5; abundance: NA; CDR3aa: CASSLPGLAEETQYF
v_gene: TRBV7-3; j_gene: TRBJ2-1; abundance: NA; CDR3aa: CASSSRAGWDEQFF
v_gene: TRBV6-1; j_gene: TRBJ2-7; abundance: NA; CDR3aa: CASSEAGKYEQYF
v_gene: TRBV28; j_gene: TRBJ2-1; abundance: NA; CDR3aa: CASSSRVYDEQFF
v_gene: TRBV5-4; j_gene: TRBJ1-1; abundance: once; CDR3aa: CASSVQGLLGLPEAFF
v_gene: TRBV7-2; j_gene: TRBJ1-2; abundance: NA; CDR3aa: CASSRSSVGNYGYTF
v_gene: TRBV5-1; j_gene: TRBJ2-7; abundance: few; CDR3aa: CASRQGYEQYF
v_gene: TRBV19; j_gene: TRBJ2-3; abundance: NA; CDR3aa: CASSILSGSPTDTQYF